These 24 T cell receptor beta chains were sequenced from one sample in a study of blood T cell repertoires in COVID-19. Profiling relied on immunoSEQ multiplex PCR, and the TCRdb table lists in-frame clones only, not all of them. The sample lists around 68,000 clones; approximately 89% were seen once. The sequencing input was peripheral blood. Source of these receptors: a man aged 50-59 years with active COVID-19.

The chain recombines TRBV7-6 with TRBJ2-1; 7 nucleotides align to TRBD1. Germline V lookup: CDR1 SGHVS, CDR2 FNYEAQ. CDR3 length equals 15 residues. The trim removed 5 bases at V and 3 bases at J, leaving 7 bases unmatched. CDR3 nucleotides: TGTGCCAGCAGCCTAGGGACAGCGAGCTACAATGAGCAGTTCTTC. Amino acid sequence: CASSLGTASYNEQFF.

The rearrangement joins TRBV20-1 to TRBJ1-1; D remains unclear. Trimming took 3 bases from V and 2 from J, leaving 7 bases between them. The germline CDR1 and CDR2 sequences are DFQATT and SNEGSKA (reference sequence). The CDR3 has 12 amino acids. CDR3 amino acids: CSASFSNTEAFF. In DNA, the CDR3 is TGCAGTGCTAGTTTTTCTAACACTGAAGCTTTCTTT.

The J gene is TRBJ1-1, the V gene TRBV28; the match to TRBD1 covers 7 bases. Per the germline V gene, CDR1 is MDHEN and CDR2 is SYDVKM. With V trimmed by 5 bases and J by 5 bases, 5 bases remained unmatched. The CDR3 contains 13 residues. CDR3 in DNA: TGTGCCAGCAGTCCAGCAGGGGGGACTGAAGCTTTCTTT. It codes for CASSPAGGTEAFF.

This chain connects TRBV7-3 to TRBJ2-2, with TRBD1 as a possible D gene (5 bases). The CDR3 loop spans 16 amino acids. V was shortened by 1 base and J by 0 bases, with 9 bases between the two germline ends. Germline loops: CDR1 SGHTA, CDR2 FQGTGA. CDR3 loop: CASSLMQGPNTGELFF. CDR3 bases: TGTGCCAGCAGCTTAATGCAGGGCCCGAACACCGGGGAGCTGTTTTTT.

V gene TRBV5-1 combines with J gene TRBJ1-1; unclear D gene. Trimming took 0 bases from V and 1 from J, leaving 7 bases between them. The V gene's germline CDR1 is SGHRS and CDR2 YFSETQ. The CDR3 has 14 amino acids. The CDR3 bases are TGCGCCAGCAGCTTGGGGCTGGCGAACACTGAAGCTTTCTTT. It codes for CASSLGLANTEAFF.

This chain uses TRBV6-5 with TRBJ1-5; the D gene is possibly TRBD1 (5 bases). The CDR3 loop spans 12 amino acids. V lost 9 bases to trimming and J lost 2 bases, with 8 bases between them. Germline V lookup: CDR1 MNHEY, CDR2 SVGAGI. CDR3 coding DNA: TGTGCCAGTGGGGGGGGCAATCAGCCCCAGCATTTT. Translation: CASGGGNQPQHF.

This sequence joins TRBV2 and TRBJ2-3, with 9 bases lining up with TRBD2. Trimming took 2 bases from V and 4 from J; bases not matched to a gene: 4. This CDR3 comprises 15 residues. CDR1 SNHLY and CDR2 FYNNEI come from the germline V gene. The CDR3 nucleotides read TGTGCCAGCAGTGAAAGGGTAGCGGGGGCAGATACGCAGTATTTT. Translated: CASSERVAGADTQYF. Filled out from reference TRBV2 and TRBJ2-3, the complete variable domain reads EPEVTQTPSHQVTQMGQEVILRCVPISNHLYFYWYRQILGQKVEFLVSFYNNEISEKSEIFDDQFSVERPDGSNFTLKIRSTKLEDSAMYFCASSERVAGADTQYFGPGTRLTVL.

Comments on this clone: Its ends do not fully match the called genes, so a read error is possible. The chain joins TRBV7-9 to TRBJ2-5, with D perhaps TRBD1 (5 bases). The CDR3 loop spans 12 amino acids. The V gene's germline CDR1 is SEHNR and CDR2 FQNEAQ (reference sequence). The CDR3 sequence is CASSLDSRDSHF. CDR3 DNA: TGTGCCAGCAGCTTGGATTCCCGCGACAGCCACTTC.

Comments on this clone: It may be a read error: a sequence one base away is much more abundant. The rearrangement joins TRBV7-8 to TRBJ1-5; 12 positions match TRBD1. Germline CDR1 reads SGHVS; CDR2 reads FQNEAQ. The CDR3 consists of 19 residues. CDR3: CAGSLHAGTGGASNQPQHF. Here the CDR3 DNA reads TGTGCCGGCAGCCTCCATGCCGGGACAGGGGGCGCGAGCAATCAGCCCCAGCATTTT.

This clone was counted once. J is TRBJ2-3 and V is TRBV6-5; 12 nucleotides line up with TRBD2. The CDR3 spans 15 residues. Trimming removed 2 bases from V and 6 bases from J; junction bases left unmatched: 3. Looked up from germline, CDR1 is MNHEY and CDR2 is SVGAGI. The CDR3 nucleotides read TGTGCCAGCAGTTACCGGACTAGCGGGGCCGATACGCAGTATTTT. Translating gives CASSYRTSGADTQYF.

The rearrangement links TRBV7-9 to TRBJ2-5; TRBD2 aligns across 7 bases. J lost 1 base, V lost 6 bases, and 5 bases had no gene match. CDR3 length: 14 residues. Germline-derived CDR1 and CDR2 are SEHNR and FQNEAQ (reference sequence). CDR3 nucleotides: TGTGCCAGCAGGCCCAGCGGGACCCAAGAGACCCAGTACTTC. The encoded protein is CASRPSGTQETQYF.

V is TRBV9 and J is TRBJ2-3; 7 bases match TRBD1. This CDR3 spans 15 amino acids. V was pared by 3 bases and J by 4 bases, with 8 bases of the junction left unmatched. Germline loops: CDR1 SGDLS, CDR2 YYNGEE. The DNA of the CDR3 is TGTGCCAGCAGCGCCACACAGGGGTCGGCAGATACGCAGTATTTT. It encodes CASSATQGSADTQYF.

The genes are TRBV10-2 and TRBJ2-7, with 8 bases that match TRBD1. The germline V gene has CDR1 WSHSY and CDR2 SAAADI. There are 17 residues in the CDR3. V lost 3 bases to trimming and J lost 1 base; unmatched junction nucleotides: 11. CDR3 coding DNA: TGCGCCAGCAGTGACCACTCCTCCGGGACAGGTTCCTACGAGCAGTACTTC. Translation gives CASSDHSSGTGSYEQYF.

The chain recombines TRBV2 with TRBJ1-5; D call uncertain. The CDR3 has 13 residues. V was trimmed by 11 bases and J by 7 bases, leaving 18 bases between them. CDR1 and CDR2 (germline): SNHLY, FYNNEI. In DNA form, the CDR3 reads TGTGCCTCCAGGAACCCACTAGGGCAGCCCCAGCATTTT. Translated: CASRNPLGQPQHF.

The CDR3 nucleotides read TGTGCTAGTGGTTTGATTTATTCTAGCGGGGGTTCAGATACGCAGTATTTT. Translated, it gives CASGLIYSSGGSDTQYF. This chain uses TRBV12-5 with TRBJ2-3; TRBD2 matches 10 bases. The V segment lost 2 bases and the J segment 4 bases; nucleotides outside the gene matches: 9. This CDR3 spans 17 amino acids. Germline V gene data show CDR1 as LGHNT and CDR2 as FRNRAP. The whole variable domain, filled in from reference TRBV12-5 and TRBJ2-3, reads DARVTQTPRHKVTEMGQEVTMRCQPILGHNTVFWYRQTMMQGLELLAYFRNRAPLDDSGMPKDRFSAEMPDATLATLKIQPSEPRDSAVYFCASGLIYSSGGSDTQYFGPGTRLTVL.

V usage is TRBV4-1 and J usage is TRBJ1-2, with a weak D call TRBD1 (5 bases). The CDR3 loop spans 17 amino acids. Looked up from germline, CDR1 is MGHRA and CDR2 is YSYEKL. The ends were cut back, 2 bases at V and 5 bases at J, with 21 bases in the middle. CDR3 sequence reads: CASSQSGIGGDLYGYTF. Here the CDR3 DNA reads TGCGCCAGCAGCCAAAGTGGGATCGGGGGGGACCTTTATGGCTACACCTTC.

In its sample, this clone was seen a few times. The V gene is TRBV6-6, the J gene TRBJ2-5; tentative D call: TRBD1 (5 bases). Trimming pared 3 bases from V and 5 bases from J, leaving 16 bases between. The germline CDR1 and CDR2 sequences are MNHNY and SVGAGI (reference sequence). The CDR3 has 15 amino acids. In nucleotides, the CDR3 is TGTGCCAGCAGTTATGGGCAGGGTGCCGGGGAGACCCAGTACTTC. Encoded protein: CASSYGQGAGETQYF.

The chain is built from TRBV7-8 and TRBJ2-3; 9 bases are a match to TRBD2. V lost 5 bases, J lost 4 bases, and 13 bases stayed unmatched. The CDR3 covers 17 residues. Germline V gene data show CDR1 as SGHVS and CDR2 as FQNEAQ. CDR3 amino acids: CASSRWRGGTGADTQYF. Here the CDR3 DNA reads TGTGCCAGCAGCCGCTGGCGGGGGGGCACTGGGGCAGATACGCAGTATTTT.

V usage is TRBV18 and J usage is TRBJ2-1; D not resolved. V gave up 6 bases and J gave up 7 bases, with 16 bases separating them. Germline V gene lookup returns CDR1 KGHSH and CDR2 LQKENI. The CDR3 is 14 amino acids. The CDR3 nucleotides read TGTGCCAGCTCTCCGGCCGGTGCGCGGAATGAGCAGTTCTTC. Its protein product is CASSPAGARNEQFF. Based on the CDR3 plus reference TRBV18 and TRBJ2-1, the full variable domain is NAGVMQNPRHLVRRRGQEARLRCSPMKGHSHVYWYRQLPEEGLKFMVYLQKENIIDESGMPKERFSAEFPKEGPSILRIQQVVRGDSAAYFCASSPAGARNEQFFGPGTRLTVL.

The rearrangement uses TRBV10-3 and TRBJ1-1; D is unclear. This CDR3 contains 13 residues. The V gene lost 2 bases and the J gene lost 1 base, with 5 bases spanning the gap. From germline, CDR1 is ENHRY and CDR2 SYGVKD. CDR3 in amino acids: CAISEEQNTEAFF. The CDR3, as DNA: TGTGCCATCAGTGAGGAGCAGAACACTGAAGCTTTCTTT.

V and J are TRBV2 and TRBJ2-5; weak D call: TRBD2 (6 bases). Per the germline V gene, CDR1 is SNHLY and CDR2 is FYNNEI. V was cut by 6 bases and J by 1 base, with 9 bases left in between. This CDR3 region has 13 residues. CDR3 sequence reads: CASSRDFQETQYF. DNA of the CDR3: TGTGCCAGCAGCCGGGACTTCCAAGAGACCCAGTACTTC.

This clone was counted once. J is TRBJ1-6 and V is TRBV4-1, with 9 bases fitting TRBD1. V was clipped by 4 bases and J by 9 bases; unmatched bases: 10. CDR3 length equals 16 residues. CDR1 and CDR2 from the germline V gene are MGHRA and YSYEKL. This CDR3 is CASSPTGTGFFSPLHF. The CDR3 region has the DNA TGCGCCAGCAGCCCAACCGGGACAGGGTTTTTTTCACCCCTCCACTTT.

The CDR3 coding sequence is TGTGCCCGCCGCCCCGGGGGGGGGTGGGGAGAGACCCAGTACTTC. Its protein product is CARRPGGGWGETQYF. V and J are TRBV9 and TRBJ2-5, with TRBD2 matching over 8 bases. Trimming cost V 10 bases and J 4 bases; bases outside gene matches: 15. The CDR3 covers 15 residues. Germline CDR1 is SGDLS and CDR2 is YYNGEE.

The CDR3 region has the DNA TGTGCCAGCAGCATTCCGGGACAGGGTGATGGCTACACCTTC. Its translation is CASSIPGQGDGYTF. The V and J genes are TRBV5-4 and TRBJ1-2, with 9 nucleotides matching TRBD1. The V and J ends lost 4 bases and 6 bases, in that order; junction bases with no gene match: 7. There are 14 residues in the CDR3. CDR1 is SGHNT and CDR2 is YYREEE in the germline V gene (reference sequence). The variable domain in full, completed from reference TRBV5-4 and TRBJ1-2, reads ETGVTQSPTHLIKTRGQQVTLRCSSQSGHNTVSWYQQALGQGPQFIFQYYREEENGRGNFPPRFSGLQFPNYSSELNVNALELDDSALYLCASSIPGQGDGYTFGSGTRLTVV.